Following are 13 T cell receptor beta chains from one sample sequenced in a study of T cell responses to AZD1222 COVID-19 vaccine. The table came from immunoSEQ multiplex PCR; TCRdb's copy has only in-frame clones and leaves some out. The sample consists of about 170,000 clones, roughly 92% of them appearing once. The sample here was peripheral blood, taken on day 0 of AZD1222 vaccination. The receptors shown here come from an adult in good health.

J is TRBJ2-7 and V is TRBV27; TRBD2 agrees at 9 bases. The CDR3 has 16 amino acids. Per germline, CDR1 MNHEY and CDR2 SMNVEV (reference sequence). Germline trimming cut 4 bases from V and 0 bases from J; bases unmatched to any gene: 7. The DNA of the CDR3 is TGTGCCAGCAGTTCGTCTAGCGGGGTCATCTCCTACGAGCAGTACTTC. This gives the protein CASSSSSGVISYEQYF.

The J gene is TRBJ2-3, the V gene TRBV6-2 or TRBV6-3, with D possibly being TRBD2 (5 bases). The V end was cut by 2 bases, the J end by 0 bases, with 18 bases between. CDR1 MNHEY and CDR2 SVGEGT come from the germline V gene. CDR3 length: 18 amino acids. In DNA form, the CDR3 reads TGTGCCAGCAGTTACCCCCTCGTCAAGCGGACCAGCACAGATACGCAGTATTTT. The encoded protein is CASSYPLVKRTSTDTQYF.

The genes are TRBV6-2 or TRBV6-3 and TRBJ1-1, with D perhaps matching TRBD1 (6 bases). V was pared by 2 bases and J by 1 base, with 11 bases between. Per germline, CDR1 MNHEY and CDR2 SVGEGT. The length of the CDR3 is 15 residues. This CDR3 reads CASSYGGSRNTEAFF. In DNA form, the CDR3 reads TGTGCCAGCAGTTACGGGGGCAGTAGGAACACTGAAGCTTTCTTT.

This clone was detected once. The chain has TRBV7-6 and TRBJ2-1, with 8 bases fitting TRBD1. V lost 5 bases and J lost 8; bases outside the gene matches: 11. The CDR3 is 15 amino acids. Germline V lookup: CDR1 SGHVS, CDR2 FNYEAQ. CDR3 bases: TGTGCCAGCAGCCCTCTCGGCACAGGGGGGTATGAGCAGTTCTTC. Translated: CASSPLGTGGYEQFF.

The chain links TRBV14 to TRBJ2-2, with no clear D. The V and J ends lost 0 bases and 7 bases respectively, with 12 bases between them. CDR3 length: 15 residues. The germline CDR1 and CDR2 sequences are SGHDN and FVKESK. The CDR3 bases are TGTGCCAGCAGCCAAGATCTAATTAGTGGCGGGGAGCTGTTTTTT. Its translation: CASSQDLISGGELFF.

V usage is TRBV29-1 and J usage is TRBJ2-7; weak D call: TRBD1 (6 bases). The ends were cut back, 7 bases at V and 0 bases at J, with 10 bases in the middle. This CDR3 has 12 residues. Germline assignment: CDR1 SQVTM and CDR2 ANQGSEA. The CDR3 loop reads CSARDTSYEQYF. DNA for the CDR3: TGCAGCGCCCGGGACACCTCCTACGAGCAGTACTTC.

The gene calls are TRBV5-1 and TRBJ2-7; D might be TRBD1 or TRBD2, each matching 5 bases. CDR3 length: 17 residues. Germline loops: CDR1 SGHRS, CDR2 YFSETQ. Trimming took 1 base from V and 0 from J, leaving 17 bases between them. The CDR3 bases are TGCGCCAGCAGCTTGAGAGTTGGGGGAACGGGCTCCTACGAGCAGTACTTC. Translated: CASSLRVGGTGSYEQYF.

The chain carries TRBV6-5 and TRBJ1-2, with D possibly matching TRBD1 (5 bases). The CDR3 length is 15 residues. V dropped 2 bases and J dropped 2 bases, with 12 bases sitting between them. The germline V gene encodes CDR1 MNHEY and CDR2 SVGAGI. CDR3 bases: TGTGCCAGCAGTTACCTCCGGGGGTCAAACTATGGCTACACCTTC. Protein: CASSYLRGSNYGYTF.

A few counts support this clone. The chain carries TRBV11-2 and TRBJ2-7; tentatively, D is TRBD2 (5 bases). The CDR3 runs 13 residues. Germline V gives CDR1 SGHAT, CDR2 FQNNGV. Trimming pared 4 bases from V and 3 bases from J, leaving 10 bases between. CDR3 nucleotides: TGTGCCAGCAGCTACGGGGTTTACTACGAGCAGTACTTC. It specifies CASSYGVYYEQYF.

The V call is TRBV7-6, the J call TRBJ2-1, with unresolved D. Trimming took 0 bases from V and 4 from J, leaving 7 bases between them. The germline CDR1 and CDR2 sequences are SGHVS and FNYEAQ. This CDR3 contains 14 residues. CDR3 DNA sequence: TGTGCCAGCAGCTTAGCCACGCTGTACAATGAGCAGTTCTTC. Amino acids: CASSLATLYNEQFF.

Here the CDR3 reads CASSPRQGRSEKLFF. For the CDR3, the DNA is TGTGCCAGCAGCCCTAGACAGGGGAGAAGCGAAAAACTGTTTTTT. The rearrangement uses TRBV2 and TRBJ1-4, with 8 bases that match TRBD1. Germline values: CDR1 SNHLY, CDR2 FYNNEI. CDR3 length: 15 amino acids. V lost 6 bases and J lost 8; bases outside the gene matches: 11.

The genes are TRBV4-1 and TRBJ1-2, with 7 bases that match TRBD1. The CDR3 spans 15 residues. V trimming: 0 bases; J trimming: 3 bases; junction bases outside the gene matches: 4. Germline CDR1 reads MGHRA; CDR2 reads YSYEKL. The CDR3 nucleotides are TGCGCCAGCAGCCAAGATCCGGGACAGTACTATGGCTACACCTTC. Protein product: CASSQDPGQYYGYTF.

V usage is TRBV5-5 and J usage is TRBJ1-1, with D possibly TRBD1 on 5 matching bases. Trimming removed 0 bases from V and 0 bases from J, with 6 bases in between. Germline assignment: CDR1 SGHKS and CDR2 YYEKEE (reference sequence). The CDR3 covers 14 residues. The CDR3 is CASSLDRLNTEAFF. The CDR3 nucleotides read TGTGCCAGCAGCTTGGACAGGTTGAACACTGAAGCTTTCTTT.